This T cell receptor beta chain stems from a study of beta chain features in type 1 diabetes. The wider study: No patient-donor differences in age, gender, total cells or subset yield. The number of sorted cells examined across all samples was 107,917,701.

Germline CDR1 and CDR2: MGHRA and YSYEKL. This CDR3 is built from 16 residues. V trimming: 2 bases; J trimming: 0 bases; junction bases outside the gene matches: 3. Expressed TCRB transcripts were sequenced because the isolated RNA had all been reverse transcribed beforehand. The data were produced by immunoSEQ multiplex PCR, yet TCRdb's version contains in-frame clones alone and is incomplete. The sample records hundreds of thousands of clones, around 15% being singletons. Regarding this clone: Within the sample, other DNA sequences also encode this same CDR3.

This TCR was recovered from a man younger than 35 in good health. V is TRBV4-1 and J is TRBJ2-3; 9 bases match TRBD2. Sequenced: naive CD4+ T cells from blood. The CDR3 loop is CASSQPTSGSTDTQYF. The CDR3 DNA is TGCGCCAGCAGCCAACCAACTAGCGGGAGCACAGATACGCAGTATTTT.